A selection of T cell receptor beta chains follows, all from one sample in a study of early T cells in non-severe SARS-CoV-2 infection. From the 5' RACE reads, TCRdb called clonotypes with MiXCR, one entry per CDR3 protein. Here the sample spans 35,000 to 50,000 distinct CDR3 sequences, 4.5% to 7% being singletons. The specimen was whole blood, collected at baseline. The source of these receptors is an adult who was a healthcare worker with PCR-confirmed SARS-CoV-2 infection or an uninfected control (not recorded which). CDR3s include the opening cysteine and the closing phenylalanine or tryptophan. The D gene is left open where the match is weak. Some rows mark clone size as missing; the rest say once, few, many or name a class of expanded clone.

cdr3_nt: TGTGCCAGCAGCCCCGCGAGATTCCCCTCAGACACAGATACGCAGTATTTT; cdr3_aa: CASSPARFPSDTDTQYF; cdr3_length: 17; v_call: TRBV5-6; clone_size: many; j_call: TRBJ2-3; d_call: NA
cdr3_nt: TGTGCCAGCAGCTTACGACGGGCTGAAGCTTTCTTT; cdr3_aa: CASSLRRAEAFF; cdr3_length: 12; v_call: TRBV13; clone_size: many; j_call: TRBJ1-1; d_call: NA
cdr3_nt: TGTGCCAGCAGTCCCGGTTGGACGGCCTCCTACAATGAGCAGTTCTTC; cdr3_aa: CASSPGWTASYNEQFF; cdr3_length: 16; v_call: TRBV27; clone_size: few; j_call: TRBJ2-1; d_call: NA
cdr3_nt: TGCAGCGTAAGAGACAGGAGCAATCAGCCCCAGCATTTT; cdr3_aa: CSVRDRSNQPQHF; cdr3_length: 13; v_call: TRBV29-1; clone_size: many; j_call: TRBJ1-5; d_call: NA
cdr3_nt: TGCAGTGCTAGGCCCCCTAGCGGGTTCCAAGAGACCCAGTACTTC; cdr3_aa: CSARPPSGFQETQYF; cdr3_length: 15; v_call: TRBV20-1; clone_size: many; j_call: TRBJ2-5; d_call: TRBD2
cdr3_nt: TGTGCCAGCAGTTACGGGACAGGCTTCTACGAGCAGTACTTC; cdr3_aa: CASSYGTGFYEQYF; cdr3_length: 14; v_call: TRBV6-2/TRBV6-3; clone_size: NA; j_call: TRBJ2-7; d_call: TRBD1
cdr3_nt: TGTGCCAGCAGTTCCGGAAACTCCTACAATGAGCAGTTCTTC; cdr3_aa: CASSSGNSYNEQFF; cdr3_length: 14; v_call: TRBV6-5; clone_size: NA; j_call: TRBJ2-1; d_call: NA
cdr3_nt: TGCAGCGTTGAGGGTCCTCGGGGGCCGTCCTACGAGCAGTACTTC; cdr3_aa: CSVEGPRGPSYEQYF; cdr3_length: 15; v_call: TRBV29-1; clone_size: medium-sized; j_call: TRBJ2-7; d_call: NA
cdr3_nt: TGTGCCAGCGGCTGGGACAGGGAAGCTTTCTTT; cdr3_aa: CASGWDREAFF; cdr3_length: 11; v_call: TRBV12-3/TRBV12-4; clone_size: few; j_call: TRBJ1-1; d_call: TRBD1
cdr3_nt: TGTGCCATCTACGACACTGAAGCTTTCTTT; cdr3_aa: CAIYDTEAFF; cdr3_length: 10; v_call: TRBV6-1; clone_size: many; j_call: TRBJ1-1; d_call: NA
cdr3_nt: TGCAGTGCTCTCCGAGGGGAGGCTTTCTTT; cdr3_aa: CSALRGEAFF; cdr3_length: 10; v_call: TRBV20-1; clone_size: many; j_call: TRBJ1-1; d_call: NA
cdr3_nt: TGTGCCAGCAGCTCGGAGGGGGGGCCCCACAATGAGCAGTTCTTC; cdr3_aa: CASSSEGGPHNEQFF; cdr3_length: 15; v_call: TRBV7-2; clone_size: many; j_call: TRBJ2-1; d_call: NA
cdr3_nt: TGTGCCAGCAGCCCTCAGGGGGGAAACTATGGCTACACCTTC; cdr3_aa: CASSPQGGNYGYTF; cdr3_length: 14; v_call: TRBV12-3/TRBV12-4; clone_size: many; j_call: TRBJ1-2; d_call: TRBD1
cdr3_nt: TGTGCCAGCAGCCAGTCTTTTCGCACAGATACGCAGTATTTT; cdr3_aa: CASSQSFRTDTQYF; cdr3_length: 14; v_call: TRBV3-1; clone_size: many; j_call: TRBJ2-3; d_call: NA
cdr3_nt: TGTGCCAGCTCACCACCGTATGGGTCCTACGAGCAGTACTTC; cdr3_aa: CASSPPYGSYEQYF; cdr3_length: 14; v_call: TRBV18; clone_size: few; j_call: TRBJ2-7; d_call: NA
cdr3_nt: TGTGCCAGCATCTCGCACAACTACGAGCAGTACTTC; cdr3_aa: CASISHNYEQYF; cdr3_length: 12; v_call: TRBV7-8; clone_size: many; j_call: TRBJ2-7; d_call: NA
cdr3_nt: TGTGCCAGCACTGGGAACCGGGGCACTGAAGCTTTCTTT; cdr3_aa: CASTGNRGTEAFF; cdr3_length: 13; v_call: TRBV6-1; clone_size: many; j_call: TRBJ1-1; d_call: NA
cdr3_nt: TGCGCCAGCAGCTTGACGACTAGCGGGGGTGAGACCCAGTACTTC; cdr3_aa: CASSLTTSGGETQYF; cdr3_length: 15; v_call: TRBV5-1; clone_size: NA; j_call: TRBJ2-5; d_call: TRBD2
cdr3_nt: TGTGCCAGCTCGCCGGGACAGGGGGCCGGGTTTACGCAGTATTTT; cdr3_aa: CASSPGQGAGFTQYF; cdr3_length: 15; v_call: TRBV18; clone_size: few; j_call: TRBJ2-3; d_call: TRBD1
cdr3_nt: TGTGCCAGCAGCCGACGGACGGGACGCCGGGACGAGCAGTACTTC; cdr3_aa: CASSRRTGRRDEQYF; cdr3_length: 15; v_call: TRBV11-2; clone_size: many; j_call: TRBJ2-7; d_call: NA